The T cell receptor (beta chain) described here comes from a study of lymphopenia after photon versus proton radiotherapy. This table comes from immunoSEQ multiplex PCR, and its TCRdb copy is limited to in-frame clones, with some not included. The sample lists 50,000 to 75,000 clones; roughly 86% were seen once. The V end lost 4 bases, the J end lost 4 bases, and 14 bases lay between the germline ends. The germline CDR1 and CDR2 sequences are SGDLS and YYNGEE. The length of the CDR3 is 14 residues. This clone was detected a few times. This chain uses TRBV9 with TRBJ2-5; D tentatively fits TRBD1 or TRBD2 (5 bases each). The sample here was peripheral blood, taken from a patient treated with photon-based radiotherapy. The source is a man in his forties with gastric cancer. CDR3 loop: CASSLAWGRETQYF. CDR3 bases: TGTGCCAGCAGCCTGGCGTGGGGGAGAGAGACCCAGTACTTC. The full variable domain, its missing parts supplied by reference TRBV9 and TRBJ2-5, is DSGVTQTPKHLITATGQRVTLRCSPRSGDLSVYWYQQSLDQGLQFLIQYYNGEERAKGNILERFSAQQFPDLHSELNLSSLELGDSALYFCASSLAWGRETQYFGPGTRLLVL.